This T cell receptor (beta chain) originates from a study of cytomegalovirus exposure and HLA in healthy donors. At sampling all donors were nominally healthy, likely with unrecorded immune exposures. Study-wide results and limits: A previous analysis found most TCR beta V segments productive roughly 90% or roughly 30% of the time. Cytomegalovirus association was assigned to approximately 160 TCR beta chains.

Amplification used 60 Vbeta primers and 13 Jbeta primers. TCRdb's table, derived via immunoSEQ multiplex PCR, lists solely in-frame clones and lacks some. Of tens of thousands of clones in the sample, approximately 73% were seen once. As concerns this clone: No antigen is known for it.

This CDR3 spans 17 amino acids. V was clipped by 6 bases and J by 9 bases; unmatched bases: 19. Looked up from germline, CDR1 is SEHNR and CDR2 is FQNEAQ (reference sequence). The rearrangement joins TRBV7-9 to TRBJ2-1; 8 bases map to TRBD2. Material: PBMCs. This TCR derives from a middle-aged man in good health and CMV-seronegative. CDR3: CASSSKSGGPPEAEQFF. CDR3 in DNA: TGTGCCAGCAGTTCGAAAAGCGGGGGCCCACCTGAGGCTGAGCAGTTCTTC.